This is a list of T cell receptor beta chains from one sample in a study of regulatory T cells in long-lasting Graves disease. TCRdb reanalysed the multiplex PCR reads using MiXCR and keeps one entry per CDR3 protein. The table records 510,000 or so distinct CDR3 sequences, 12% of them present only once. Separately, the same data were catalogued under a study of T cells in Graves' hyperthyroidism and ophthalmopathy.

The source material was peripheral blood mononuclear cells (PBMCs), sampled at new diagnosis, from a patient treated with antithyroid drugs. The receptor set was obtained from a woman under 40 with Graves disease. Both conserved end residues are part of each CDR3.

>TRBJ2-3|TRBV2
CASSPLVVTDTQYF
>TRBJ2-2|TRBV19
CASSIRAGANTGELFF
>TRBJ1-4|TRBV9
CASSQGGGKDEKLFF
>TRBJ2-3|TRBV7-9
CASSSGLAGALSTDTQYF
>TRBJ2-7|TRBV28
CASRPIGQGGGFSPSGIGEQYF
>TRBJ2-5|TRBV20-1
CSAWTSWETQYF
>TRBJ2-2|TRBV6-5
CASSYSTDTGELFF
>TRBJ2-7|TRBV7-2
CASSPFGTSVDF
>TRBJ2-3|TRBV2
CASSEWIRGSTDTQYF
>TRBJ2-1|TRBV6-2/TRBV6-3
CASSARAGVTYNEQFF
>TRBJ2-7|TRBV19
CASSTRDQARDEQYF
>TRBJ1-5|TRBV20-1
CSARDQGRYSNQPQHF
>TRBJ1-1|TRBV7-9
CASTNRTGGTEAFF
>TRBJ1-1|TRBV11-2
CASSLDLTLAFF
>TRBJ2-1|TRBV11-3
CASSSTWYNEQFF
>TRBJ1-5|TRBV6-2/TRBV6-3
CASRDRGLSNQPQHF
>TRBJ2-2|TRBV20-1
CSAKDRVLGELFF
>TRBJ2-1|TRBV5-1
CASSLVAKGLTYNEQFF
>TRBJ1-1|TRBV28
CASNSRLGTGKRTEAFF
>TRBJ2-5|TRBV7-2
CASSFIGVDQETQYF
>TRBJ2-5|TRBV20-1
CSASKSASSGAQYF
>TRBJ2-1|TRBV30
CAWDPGLNEQFF
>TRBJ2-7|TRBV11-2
CASSPRAGPYEQYF
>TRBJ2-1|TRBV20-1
CSADDWGSSYNEQFF
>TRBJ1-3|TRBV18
CASSPPRGLVSGNTIYF
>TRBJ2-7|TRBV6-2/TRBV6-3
CASSVNRGIYEQYF
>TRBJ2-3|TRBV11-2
CASSLVLTSVLSTDTQYF
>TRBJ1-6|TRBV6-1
CASRGQGYSPLHF
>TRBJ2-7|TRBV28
CASSLPGSPSYEQYF
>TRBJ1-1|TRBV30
CAWSSPVGAFF
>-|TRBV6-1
CASKASGSGEQFF
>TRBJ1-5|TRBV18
CACSPRARGGSNQPQHF
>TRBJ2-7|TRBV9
CASSVGSGGYEQYF
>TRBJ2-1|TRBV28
CASNQRGRGRNYNEQFF
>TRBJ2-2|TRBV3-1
CGVQGIDGELFF
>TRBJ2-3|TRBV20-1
CSATGLGISSTDTQYF
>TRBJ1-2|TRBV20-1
CSARDGTGGGGYTF
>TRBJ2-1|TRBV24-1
CATSDFFPGEQFF
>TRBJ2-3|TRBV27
CASSFGADTQYF
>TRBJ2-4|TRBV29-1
CSIRGRGRENIQYF
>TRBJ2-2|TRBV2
CASSDWTSGITGTGELFF
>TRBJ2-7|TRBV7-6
CASSSRLAGSSYEQYF
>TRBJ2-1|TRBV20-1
CSGVSVTSRYNEQFF
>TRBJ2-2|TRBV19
CASSIDLEIGQGRRTGELFF
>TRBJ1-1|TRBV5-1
CASSPEIRTEAFF
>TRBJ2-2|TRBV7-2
CASSRDRGLTGELFF
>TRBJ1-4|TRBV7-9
CASSFVPGQGGEKLFF
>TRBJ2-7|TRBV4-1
CASSLSGDYEQYF
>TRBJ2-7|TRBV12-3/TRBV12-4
CASSPQGARYEQYF
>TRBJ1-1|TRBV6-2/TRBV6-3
CASSYSRRSVTEAFF
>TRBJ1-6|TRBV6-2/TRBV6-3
CASSYSMSYNSPLHF
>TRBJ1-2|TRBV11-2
CASSLERTGGGYTF
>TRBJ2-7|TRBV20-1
CSAQSPLVAEQYF